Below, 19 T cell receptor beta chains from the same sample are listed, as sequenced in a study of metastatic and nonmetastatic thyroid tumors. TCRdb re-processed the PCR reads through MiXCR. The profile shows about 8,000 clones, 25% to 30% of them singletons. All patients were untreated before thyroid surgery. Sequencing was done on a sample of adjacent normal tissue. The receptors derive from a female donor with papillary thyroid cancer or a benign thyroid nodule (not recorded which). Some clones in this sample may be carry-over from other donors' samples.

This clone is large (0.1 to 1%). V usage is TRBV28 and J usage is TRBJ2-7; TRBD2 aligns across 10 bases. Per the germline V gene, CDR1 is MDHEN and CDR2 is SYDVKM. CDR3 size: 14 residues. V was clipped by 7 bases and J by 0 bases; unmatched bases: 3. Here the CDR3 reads CASKTSGTSYEQYF. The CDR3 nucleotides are TGTGCCAGCAAAACTAGCGGGACCTCCTACGAGCAGTACTTC.

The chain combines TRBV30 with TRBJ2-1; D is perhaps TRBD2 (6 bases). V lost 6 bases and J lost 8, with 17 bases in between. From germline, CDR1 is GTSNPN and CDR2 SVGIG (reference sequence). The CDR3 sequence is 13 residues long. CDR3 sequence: CACTTPGVDEQFF. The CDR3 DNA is TGTGCCTGCACCACACCGGGGGTCGATGAGCAGTTCTTC.

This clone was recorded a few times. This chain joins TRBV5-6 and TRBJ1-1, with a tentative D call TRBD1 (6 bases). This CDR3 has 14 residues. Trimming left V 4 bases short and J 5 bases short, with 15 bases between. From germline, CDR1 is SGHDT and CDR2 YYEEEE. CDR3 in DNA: TGTGCCAGCAGCCTAACAGGGTTTGCTACTGAAGCTTTCTTT. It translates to CASSLTGFATEAFF.

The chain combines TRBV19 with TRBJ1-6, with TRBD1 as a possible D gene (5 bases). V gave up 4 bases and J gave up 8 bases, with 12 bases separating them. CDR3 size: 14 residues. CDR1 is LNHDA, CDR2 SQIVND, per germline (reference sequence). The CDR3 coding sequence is TGTGCCAGTAGTACGGGGCCAATGGATTCACCCCTCCACTTT. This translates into CASSTGPMDSPLHF.

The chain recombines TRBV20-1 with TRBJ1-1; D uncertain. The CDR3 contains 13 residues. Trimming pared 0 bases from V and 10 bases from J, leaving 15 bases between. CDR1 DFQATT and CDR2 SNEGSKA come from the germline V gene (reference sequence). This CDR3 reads CSAREWQSSLAFF. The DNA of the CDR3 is TGCAGTGCTAGAGAGTGGCAAAGCTCGTTAGCTTTCTTT.

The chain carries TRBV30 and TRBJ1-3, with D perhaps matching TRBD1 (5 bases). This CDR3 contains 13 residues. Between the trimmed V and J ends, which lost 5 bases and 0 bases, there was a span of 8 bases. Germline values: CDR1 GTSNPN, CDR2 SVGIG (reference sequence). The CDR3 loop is CAWEGSSGNTIYF. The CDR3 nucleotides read TGTGCCTGGGAGGGGAGCTCTGGAAACACCATATATTTT.

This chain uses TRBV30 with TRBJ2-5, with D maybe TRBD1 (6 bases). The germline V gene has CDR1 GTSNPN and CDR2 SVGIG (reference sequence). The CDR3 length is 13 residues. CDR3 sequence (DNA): TGTGAATGGCAACAGGGAAATCTTGAGACCCAGTACTTC. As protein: CEWQQGNLETQYF.

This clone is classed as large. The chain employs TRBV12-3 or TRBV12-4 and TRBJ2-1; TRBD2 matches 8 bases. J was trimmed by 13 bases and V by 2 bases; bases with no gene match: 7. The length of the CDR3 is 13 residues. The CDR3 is CASSLYQREFQFF. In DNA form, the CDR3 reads TGTGCCAGCAGTTTATATCAGCGGGAGTTTCAGTTCTTC.

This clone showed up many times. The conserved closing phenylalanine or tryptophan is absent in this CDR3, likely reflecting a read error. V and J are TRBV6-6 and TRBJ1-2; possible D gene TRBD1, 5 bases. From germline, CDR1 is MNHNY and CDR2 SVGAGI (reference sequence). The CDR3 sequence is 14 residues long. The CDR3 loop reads CASSYRQGVYGYTS. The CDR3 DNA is TGTGCCAGCAGTTACAGGCAGGGTGTCTATGGTTACACCTCC.

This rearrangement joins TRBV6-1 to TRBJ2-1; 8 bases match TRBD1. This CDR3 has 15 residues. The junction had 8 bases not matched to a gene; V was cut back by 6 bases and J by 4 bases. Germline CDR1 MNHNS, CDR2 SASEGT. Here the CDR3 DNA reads TGTGCCAGCAGACAGGGGGTAATTGGGTACAATGAGCAGTTCTTC. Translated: CASRQGVIGYNEQFF.

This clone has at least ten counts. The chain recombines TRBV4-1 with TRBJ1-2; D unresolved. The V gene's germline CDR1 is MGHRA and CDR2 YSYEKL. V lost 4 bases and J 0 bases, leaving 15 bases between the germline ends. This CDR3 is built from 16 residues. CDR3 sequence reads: CASSRKTELANYGYTF. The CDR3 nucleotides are TGCGCCAGCAGCCGCAAAACAGAGTTAGCTAACTATGGCTACACCTTC.

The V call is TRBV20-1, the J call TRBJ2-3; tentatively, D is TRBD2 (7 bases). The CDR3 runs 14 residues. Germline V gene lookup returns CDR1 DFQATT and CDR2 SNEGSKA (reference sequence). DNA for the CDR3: TGCAGCGCACTATTCGGGGGGCGGGGGTATACGCAGTATTTT. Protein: CSALFGGRGYTQYF.

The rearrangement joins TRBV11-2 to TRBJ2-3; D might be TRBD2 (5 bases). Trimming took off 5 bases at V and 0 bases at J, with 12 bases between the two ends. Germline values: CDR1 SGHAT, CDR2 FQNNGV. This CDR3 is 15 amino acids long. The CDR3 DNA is TGTGCCAGCAGCCTATTAGCGTTTAGCACAGATACGCAGTATTTT. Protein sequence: CASSLLAFSTDTQYF. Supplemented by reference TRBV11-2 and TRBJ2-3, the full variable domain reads EAGVAQSPRYKIIEKRQSVAFWCNPISGHATLYWYQQILGQGPKLLIQFQNNGVVDDSQLPKDRFSAERLKGVDSTLKIQPAKLEDSAVYLCASSLLAFSTDTQYFGPGTRLTVL.

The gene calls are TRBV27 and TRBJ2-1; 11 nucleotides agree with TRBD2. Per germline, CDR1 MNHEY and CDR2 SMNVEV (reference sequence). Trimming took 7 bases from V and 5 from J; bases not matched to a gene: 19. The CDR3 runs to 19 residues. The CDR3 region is CASTPGLGLAALGDNEQFF. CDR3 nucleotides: TGTGCCAGCACCCCCGGGTTGGGACTAGCGGCCCTCGGGGACAATGAGCAGTTCTTC.

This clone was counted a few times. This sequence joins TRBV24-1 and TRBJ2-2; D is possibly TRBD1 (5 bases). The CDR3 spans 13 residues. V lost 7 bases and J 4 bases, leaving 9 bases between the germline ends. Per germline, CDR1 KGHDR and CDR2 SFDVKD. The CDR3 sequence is CATRGRLTGELFF. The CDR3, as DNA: TGTGCCACCAGGGGGCGCCTCACCGGGGAGCTGTTTTTT.

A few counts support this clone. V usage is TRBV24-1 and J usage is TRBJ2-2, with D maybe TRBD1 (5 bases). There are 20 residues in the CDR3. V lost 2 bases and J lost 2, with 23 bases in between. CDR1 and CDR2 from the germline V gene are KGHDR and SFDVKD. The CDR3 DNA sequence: TGTGCCACCAGTGATTCATCAGTCGCAGGGTATATACCCAACACCGGGGAGCTGTTTTTT. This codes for CATSDSSVAGYIPNTGELFF.

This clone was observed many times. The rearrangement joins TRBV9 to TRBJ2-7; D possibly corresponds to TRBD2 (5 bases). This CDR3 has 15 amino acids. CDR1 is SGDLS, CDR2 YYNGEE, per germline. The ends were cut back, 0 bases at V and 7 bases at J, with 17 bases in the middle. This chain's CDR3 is CASSVEGVRAGEQYF. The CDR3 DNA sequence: TGTGCCAGCAGCGTAGAGGGAGTGAGGGCTGGGGAGCAGTACTTC.

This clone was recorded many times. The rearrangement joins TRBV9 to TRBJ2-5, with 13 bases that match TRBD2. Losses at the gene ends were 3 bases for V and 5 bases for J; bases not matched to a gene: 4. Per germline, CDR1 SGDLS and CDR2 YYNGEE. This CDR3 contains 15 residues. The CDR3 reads CASSAGLAGMETQYF. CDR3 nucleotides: TGTGCCAGCAGCGCGGGACTAGCGGGAATGGAGACCCAGTACTTC.

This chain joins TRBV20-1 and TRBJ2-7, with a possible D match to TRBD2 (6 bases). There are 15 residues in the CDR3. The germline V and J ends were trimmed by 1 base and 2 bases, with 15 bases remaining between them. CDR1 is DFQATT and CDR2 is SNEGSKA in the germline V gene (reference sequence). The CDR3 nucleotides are TGCAGTGCTAGAGGGAGGGCCTCGGTGACCTACGAGCAGTACTTC. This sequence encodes CSARGRASVTYEQYF.